The sequence of this T cell receptor (beta chain) was determined in a study of vaccination effects on CD4 cells after COVID-19. This clone was seen once. Antigen unknown. The repertoire was sequenced with immunoSEQ multiplex PCR; TCRdb's copy has only in-frame clones and lacks some. The table records about 45,000 clones, 60% to 75% of them present only once. This CDR3 has 13 residues. Trimming removed 4 bases from V and 7 bases from J, with 11 bases in between. Germline loops: CDR1 LGHNT, CDR2 FRNRAP. In the ViraFEST assay, antigen-specific CD4+ clonotypes were identified by expansion after peptide-pool stimulation. At the end of nine to ten days of culture, CD4+ T cells were isolated. The person had a PCR-confirmed SARS-CoV-2 infection during March to December 2020.

The chain is built from TRBV12-5 and TRBJ1-5; D not resolved. This TCR was sampled from a human donor who had a prior SARS-CoV-2 infection. Sequences were derived from CD4+ T cells from PBMCs cultured with a peptide pool, sampled before COVID-19 vaccination. The CDR3: CASGSERVQPQHF. The CDR3 nucleotides read TGTGCTAGTGGTTCAGAAAGGGTCCAGCCCCAGCATTTT. The full variable domain, rest sourced from reference TRBV12-5 and TRBJ1-5, is DARVTQTPRHKVTEMGQEVTMRCQPILGHNTVFWYRQTMMQGLELLAYFRNRAPLDDSGMPKDRFSAEMPDATLATLKIQPSEPRDSAVYFCASGSERVQPQHFGDGTRLSIL.